These 28 T cell receptor beta chains were sequenced from one sample in a study of T-cell reconstitution after alpha-beta-depleted transplantation in children. Unique molecular identifiers were used to barcode this TCRbeta library. TCRdb reanalysed the PCR reads using MiXCR and keeps one entry per CDR3 protein. The repertoire holds 81,000 or so distinct CDR3 sequences, with 15% to 19% as singletons. Sequencing used PBMCs, mostly from graft donor cells, obtained 180 days after TCRalphabeta/CD19-depleted stem cell transplant. The receptors come from a male patient between 2 and 9 years old who had a stem cell transplant for acute lymphoblastic leukemia, so the T cells may come from the graft donor.

V and J are TRBV7-8 and TRBJ2-7; D remains unclear. Trimming left V 1 base short and J 9 bases short, with 16 bases between. Germline values: CDR1 SGHVS, CDR2 FQNEAQ. This CDR3 is built from 14 residues. CDR3 loop: CASSLEQWSRRQYF. CDR3 nucleotides: TGTGCCAGCAGCTTAGAACAATGGTCTAGGCGGCAGTACTTC.

The rearrangement uses TRBV29-1 and TRBJ1-1; D may be TRBD1 (5 bases). Germline CDR1 reads SQVTM; CDR2 reads ANQGSEA. The CDR3 contains 13 residues. Deletions cut 1 base from V and 4 bases from J, with 10 bases between. The CDR3 sequence: CSVEGGGGTEAFF. As DNA, the CDR3 is TGCAGCGTTGAAGGGGGGGGGGGCACTGAAGCTTTCTTT.

J is TRBJ2-7 and V is TRBV6-2 or TRBV6-3; D possibly matches TRBD1 or TRBD2 (5 bases each). The germline gives CDR1 MNHEY, CDR2 SVGEGT. This CDR3 region has 13 residues. Trimming took 11 bases from V and 3 from J, leaving 17 bases between them. The CDR3 DNA reads as TGTGCCGTCCGGGACGGTCTGAGCTACGAGCAGTACTTC. It codes for CAVRDGLSYEQYF.

The table lists this clonotype with a few counts. This chain links TRBV30 with TRBJ2-7; a weak D match, TRBD1 (6 bases). The V end lost 0 bases, the J end lost 2 bases, and 14 bases lay between the germline ends. The CDR3 extends over 15 amino acids. Germline CDR1 and CDR2: GTSNPN and SVGIG (reference sequence). The CDR3 region is CAWSVGATGPYEQYF. Written as DNA, the CDR3 is TGTGCCTGGAGTGTGGGGGCAACTGGACCCTACGAGCAGTACTTC.

CDR3 sequence: CAISSSLRQPTVRTEQYF. CDR3 nucleotides: TGTGCCATCAGTTCAAGCTTGAGACAGCCCACGGTTCGTACCGAGCAGTACTTC. The chain is built from TRBV10-3 and TRBJ2-7; tentative D call: TRBD1 (5 bases). The CDR3 has 18 residues. The V end was cut by 5 bases, the J end by 6 bases, with 29 bases between. The germline V gene has CDR1 ENHRY and CDR2 SYGVKD.

The chain has TRBV20-1 and TRBJ1-6; weak D call: TRBD1 (5 bases). Germline V gene lookup returns CDR1 DFQATT and CDR2 SNEGSKA (reference sequence). V shed 6 bases and J shed 1 base, with 16 bases lying between them. The CDR3 is 16 amino acids. CDR3 sequence (DNA): TGCAGTGCGCCTGGCAGGGAGTTTTCCTATAATTCACCCCTCCACTTT. Protein: CSAPGREFSYNSPLHF.

This clonotype was seen once. This chain joins TRBV14 and TRBJ2-2; D not certain. The CDR3 spans 12 residues. Deletions cut 8 bases from V and 2 bases from J, with 6 bases between. Per germline, CDR1 SGHDN and CDR2 FVKESK. The CDR3 spells CASWGNTGELFF. CDR3 sequence (DNA): TGTGCCAGCTGGGGAAACACCGGGGAGCTGTTTTTT.

The chain uses TRBV7-9 and TRBJ1-1, with D unresolved. The germline gives CDR1 SEHNR, CDR2 FQNEAQ (reference sequence). The CDR3 length is 13 residues. V lost 1 base to trimming and J lost 4 bases, with 7 bases between them. CDR3 bases: TGTGCCAGCAGCTTAGGTTTGCGCACTGAAGCTTTCTTT. Translated: CASSLGLRTEAFF.

V gene TRBV5-6 combines with J gene TRBJ2-1; 9 bases line up with TRBD1. Trimming at V came to 5 bases and at J to 7 bases, leaving 4 bases not matched to a gene. Per germline, CDR1 SGHDT and CDR2 YYEEEE. This CDR3 contains 13 residues. CDR3 region: CASRQGAGNEQFF. Here the CDR3 DNA reads TGTGCCAGCAGACAGGGGGCGGGAAATGAGCAGTTCTTC. Complete variable domain (other parts from reference TRBV5-6 and TRBJ2-1): DAGVTQSPTHLIKTRGQQVTLRCSPKSGHDTVSWYQQALGQGPQFIFQYYEEEERQRGNFPDRFSGHQFPNYSSELNVNALLLGDSALYLCASRQGAGNEQFFGPGTRLTVL.

The chain is built from TRBV5-1 and TRBJ2-2; D not certain. Per germline, CDR1 SGHRS and CDR2 YFSETQ. CDR3 length: 15 amino acids. The V gene lost 0 bases and the J gene lost 9 bases, with 15 bases spanning the gap. CDR3 sequence reads: CASSLAPSLYWELFF. In DNA, the CDR3 is TGCGCCAGCAGCTTGGCCCCGTCTCTCTACTGGGAGCTGTTTTTT.

This clonotype was seen a few times. The chain links TRBV29-1 to TRBJ2-1; 9 bases are a match to TRBD2. CDR1 and CDR2 from the germline V gene are SQVTM and ANQGSEA. V lost 4 bases and J lost 12; bases outside the gene matches: 13. The CDR3 contains 14 residues. In DNA, the CDR3 is TGCAGCGTTGCGGGTAGCGGGGGCTCGAGTGGGCAGTTCTTC. It encodes CSVAGSGGSSGQFF.

This clonotype was recorded a few times. The rearrangement uses TRBV5-5 and TRBJ2-3; the D is unclear. Germline-derived CDR1 and CDR2 are SGHKS and YYEKEE (reference sequence). The CDR3 runs 14 residues. The germline V and J ends were trimmed by 2 bases and 3 bases, with 10 bases remaining between them. CDR3 DNA sequence: TGTGCCAGCAGCTTTGAGGATCGTACAGATACGCAGTATTTT. Its protein product is CASSFEDRTDTQYF.

This clonotype has a handful of counts. V is TRBV6-1 and J is TRBJ2-5; the D gene is possibly TRBD2 (5 bases). The CDR3 loop spans 14 amino acids. With 6 bases removed from V and 10 bases from J, the gap between germline ends came to 21 bases. Germline V gene data show CDR1 as MNHNS and CDR2 as SASEGT. The CDR3, as DNA: TGTGCCAGCAGCCCTCTGACTGGGAGTCAGAACCAGTACTTC. It is translated as CASSPLTGSQNQYF.

Many counts were recorded for this clonotype. The chain combines TRBV5-1 with TRBJ1-1; D unclear. The CDR3 totals 14 residues. Trimming took off 0 bases at V and 2 bases at J, with 8 bases between the two ends. Germline values: CDR1 SGHRS, CDR2 YFSETQ. The CDR3 nucleotides read TGCGCCAGCAGCTTGGACAGCCAAAACACTGAAGCTTTCTTT. This translates into CASSLDSQNTEAFF.

The V call is TRBV7-2, the J call TRBJ2-7; 9 bases map to TRBD1. Germline V gene lookup returns CDR1 SGHTA and CDR2 FQGNSA. This CDR3 comprises 15 residues. V shed 1 base, J shed 4 bases, and the junction held 5 bases outside the gene matches. The CDR3 loop reads CASSLDFDRGYEQYF. The CDR3 nucleotides read TGTGCCAGCAGCTTAGACTTTGACAGGGGGTACGAGCAGTACTTC.

The J gene is TRBJ1-2, the V gene TRBV10-3; 7 bases are shared with TRBD1. Germline V gene data show CDR1 as ENHRY and CDR2 as SYGVKD. CDR3 length: 16 amino acids. V lost 8 bases, J lost 3 bases, and 15 bases stayed unmatched. Written as DNA, the CDR3 is TGTGCCATCCCAACCACCCGACAGGGAGGGGACTATGGCTACACCTTC. Its translation is CAIPTTRQGGDYGYTF.

The gene calls are TRBV12-3 or TRBV12-4 and TRBJ1-3; D gene uncertain. Trimming removed 7 bases at V and 4 bases at J, with 14 bases between. The CDR3 covers 14 residues. This CDR3 is CASKGRLLGNTIYF. As DNA, the CDR3 is TGTGCCAGCAAAGGCCGGCTACTCGGAAACACCATATATTTT.

V is TRBV20-1 and J is TRBJ1-5; TRBD1 matches 7 bases. CDR1 is DFQATT and CDR2 is SNEGSKA in the germline V gene (reference sequence). V dropped 3 bases and J dropped 0; count of bases not matched to a gene: 5. CDR3 length: 15 residues. This chain's CDR3 is CSARGTDYSNQPQHF. The CDR3 nucleotides are TGCAGTGCTAGGGGGACAGACTATAGCAATCAGCCCCAGCATTTT.

The chain joins TRBV12-5 to TRBJ1-1; a possible D gene is TRBD1 (5 bases). There are 13 residues in the CDR3. Germline lookup yields CDR1 LGHNT and CDR2 FRNRAP. V lost 2 bases to trimming and J lost 11 bases, with 15 bases between them. CDR3: CASGLPRGVTAFF. CDR3 nucleotide sequence: TGTGCTAGTGGTTTGCCTAGGGGAGTTACTGCTTTCTTT.

Many counts were recorded for this clonotype. The rearrangement uses TRBV5-1 and TRBJ1-6; possibly TRBD1 for D (5 bases). Looked up from germline, CDR1 is SGHRS and CDR2 is YFSETQ. The V end lost 1 base, the J end lost 7 bases, and 12 bases lay between the germline ends. The CDR3 is 15 residues long. The CDR3 here is CASSLLGQGNSPLHF. The CDR3 region has the DNA TGCGCCAGCAGCTTGCTTGGGCAGGGAAATTCACCCCTCCACTTT.

The table lists this clonotype with a few counts. The V and J genes are TRBV3-1 and TRBJ2-7; no firm D call. Trimming cost V 1 base and J 1 base, with 5 bases left between them. CDR1 LGHDT and CDR2 YNNKEL come from the germline V gene (reference sequence). This CDR3 contains 13 residues. Written as DNA, the CDR3 is TGTGCCAGCAGCCAAGGCATTTCCTACGAGCAGTACTTC. Translation gives CASSQGISYEQYF.

This clonotype was detected many times. V gene TRBV7-9 combines with J gene TRBJ1-2, with D possibly being TRBD1 (6 bases). Germline V gene lookup returns CDR1 SEHNR and CDR2 FQNEAQ (reference sequence). The V gene lost 5 bases and the J gene lost 0 bases, with 10 bases spanning the gap. The CDR3 is 14 residues long. The CDR3 sequence: CASSAGQTNYGYTF. As DNA, the CDR3 is TGTGCCAGCAGCGCCGGACAGACTAACTATGGCTACACCTTC.

This clonotype showed up just a few times. This chain uses TRBV10-2 with TRBJ2-3, with D perhaps matching TRBD2 (5 bases). Trimming took off 9 bases at V and 5 bases at J, with 12 bases between the two ends. CDR1 is WSHSY and CDR2 is SAAADI in the germline V gene. The CDR3 sequence is 12 residues long. The CDR3 DNA follows: TGCGCCAGTATTGACGGGATAGATACGCAGTATTTT. It encodes CASIDGIDTQYF.

The table lists this clonotype with a few counts. V is TRBV5-6 and J is TRBJ1-1; TRBD1 aligns across 7 bases. CDR3 length equals 16 residues. V dropped 0 bases and J dropped 1; count of bases not matched to a gene: 6. CDR1 is SGHDT, CDR2 YYEEEE, per germline. CDR3 loop: CASSLAWRQGNTEAFF. CDR3 nucleotide sequence: TGTGCCAGCAGCTTGGCCTGGAGACAGGGGAACACTGAAGCTTTCTTT.

Only a few counts were recorded for this clonotype. J is TRBJ2-3 and V is TRBV20-1; unclear D gene. Germline CDR1 is DFQATT and CDR2 is SNEGSKA (reference sequence). This CDR3 region has 13 residues. The V gene lost 3 bases and the J gene lost 5 bases, with 12 bases spanning the gap. The CDR3 sequence: CSASVSMRDTQYF. The CDR3 DNA sequence: TGCAGTGCTAGCGTCAGCATGAGAGATACGCAGTATTTT.

The rearrangement links TRBV18 to TRBJ1-1; D is unclear. The CDR3 runs 13 residues. The V gene's germline CDR1 is KGHSH and CDR2 LQKENI. The V end was cut by 4 bases, the J end by 3 bases, with 9 bases between. The CDR3 DNA follows: TGTGCCAGCTCACAAATTTGGGACACTGAAGCTTTCTTT. Encoded protein: CASSQIWDTEAFF.

The genes are TRBV4-1 and TRBJ2-6; no reliable D call. This CDR3 has 19 residues. The germline V gene encodes CDR1 MGHRA and CDR2 YSYEKL. Trimming pared 4 bases from V and 0 bases from J, leaving 19 bases between. Here the CDR3 DNA reads TGCGCCAGCAGCCCCCTCGCTCGGGTTGGAGACTCTGGGGCCAACGTCCTGACTTTC. Protein sequence: CASSPLARVGDSGANVLTF.

This clonotype appeared many times. The chain joins TRBV10-2 to TRBJ2-7; TRBD1 matches at 12 bases. With V trimmed by 6 bases and J by 0 bases, 0 bases remained unmatched. Germline loops: CDR1 WSHSY, CDR2 SAAADI. The CDR3 sequence is 14 residues long. The CDR3 coding sequence is TGCGCCAGCAGGGGACAGGGGGCCTCCTACGAGCAGTACTTC. It specifies CASRGQGASYEQYF.